These 29 T cell receptor beta chains came from one sample sequenced in a study of shared clonotypes between healthy human individuals. Naive CD8 cells lacked CD45RO and underwent positive selection for CCR7, leaving out terminally differentiated effector memory CD45RA+ cells. Clones were read by immunoSEQ multiplex PCR, and TCRdb kept only the in-frame ones, dropping some. The sample consists of about 2.1 million clones, over 85% of them appearing once. Sequenced input: naive CD8+ T cells from PBMCs. Receptors were obtained from a man aged 18 to 30 in good health. Some clones in this sample may be carry-over from other donors' samples.

The chain couples TRBV13 to TRBJ2-6, with D maybe TRBD1 (5 bases). Germline-derived CDR1 and CDR2 are PRHDT and FYEKMQ (reference sequence). The CDR3 has 19 amino acids. The V end was cut by 1 base, the J end by 0 bases, with 16 bases between. The CDR3 DNA reads TGTGCCAGCAGCTTAGCGGCTTGGCAGGGTCGCTCTGGGGCCAACGTCCTGACTTTC. Protein sequence: CASSLAAWQGRSGANVLTF.

The DNA for the CDR3 is TGTGCCAGCTCACCGGAGGGGGGTAGCGGAGTAGACACAGATACGCAGTATTTT. It yields the protein CASSPEGGSGVDTDTQYF. The chain recombines TRBV18 with TRBJ2-3; tentatively, D is TRBD1 or TRBD2 (6 bases each). Germline V gene lookup returns CDR1 KGHSH and CDR2 LQKENI. Trimming removed 3 bases from V and 2 bases from J, with 21 bases in between. CDR3 length: 18 amino acids.

This clone was detected only once. The chain combines TRBV6-1 with TRBJ2-1; D not certain. CDR1 is MNHNS and CDR2 is SASEGT in the germline V gene. Trimming removed 4 bases at V and 7 bases at J, with 14 bases between. This CDR3 has 14 amino acids. The CDR3 reads CASSGARTVNEQFF. As DNA, the CDR3 is TGTGCCAGCAGTGGGGCTAGAACAGTAAATGAGCAGTTCTTC.

The CDR3 bases are TGTGCCAGCAGTGAAGGTCTGGGGGCGAGGCGAAAGGCTGAAGCTTTCTTT. Translation gives CASSEGLGARRKAEAFF. J is TRBJ1-1 and V is TRBV6-1; perhaps TRBD1 as D (6 bases). Germline assignment: CDR1 MNHNS and CDR2 SASEGT. The V end was cut by 1 base, the J end by 6 bases, with 21 bases between. The CDR3 has 17 residues.

This clone was seen once. This sequence joins TRBV19 and TRBJ2-2, with D unclear. The CDR3 sequence is 14 residues long. Germline V gene sequence: CDR1 LNHDA, CDR2 SQIVND (reference sequence). V lost 4 bases to trimming and J lost 5 bases, with 11 bases between them. The CDR3 here is CASSSLWETGELFF. The DNA of the CDR3 is TGTGCCAGTAGTAGTCTGTGGGAAACCGGGGAGCTGTTTTTT. The full variable domain, in which reference TRBV19 and TRBJ2-2 provide the parts outside the CDR3, is DGGITQSPKYLFRKEGQNVTLSCEQNLNHDAMYWYRQDPGQGLRLIYYSQIVNDFQKGDIAEGYSVSREKKESFPLTVTSAQKNPTAFYLCASSSLWETGELFFGEGSRLTVL.

The chain carries TRBV10-3 and TRBJ2-3; D not resolved. Trimming stripped 2 bases from V and 12 bases from J, with 18 bases between. In germline, CDR1 is ENHRY, CDR2 SYGVKD. CDR3 length equals 14 residues. DNA of the CDR3: TGTGCCATCAGTGAGGCTTCACTGAATATACGCCAGTATTTT. Its translation: CAISEASLNIRQYF.

This clone was picked up one time. The chain is built from TRBV28 and TRBJ1-2; D unresolved. V lost 6 bases, J lost 0 bases, and 17 bases lay in between. Germline CDR1 reads MDHEN; CDR2 reads SYDVKM. There are 16 residues in the CDR3. The CDR3 DNA sequence: TGTGCCAGCAGGTCCATCCGAGACACGGCTAACTATGGCTACACCTTC. It is translated as CASRSIRDTANYGYTF.

This chain uses TRBV27 with TRBJ2-1; 7 positions match TRBD2. V lost 3 bases and J lost 8; bases outside the gene matches: 4. The CDR3 consists of 13 residues. Germline CDR1 reads MNHEY; CDR2 reads SMNVEV (reference sequence). This CDR3 is CASSFGLGYEQFF. The CDR3 DNA follows: TGTGCCAGCAGTTTCGGACTAGGCTATGAGCAGTTCTTC.

This chain links TRBV7-9 with TRBJ2-3; D ambiguous. Trimming took off 6 bases at V and 1 base at J, with 11 bases between the two ends. CDR3 length: 14 residues. Germline values: CDR1 SEHNR, CDR2 FQNEAQ (reference sequence). CDR3 amino acids: CASRGWDGTDTQYF. Written as DNA, the CDR3 is TGTGCCAGCAGGGGGTGGGATGGCACAGATACGCAGTATTTT.

The genes are TRBV9 and TRBJ2-7; 7 positions match TRBD1. There are 16 residues in the CDR3. With V trimmed by 4 bases and J by 2 bases, 12 bases remained unmatched. The germline gives CDR1 SGDLS, CDR2 YYNGEE. In DNA, the CDR3 is TGTGCCAGCAGCCTCAAACCGGGACAGAGCACCTACGAGCAGTACTTC. Residues: CASSLKPGQSTYEQYF.

V usage is TRBV9 and J usage is TRBJ2-2; D is perhaps TRBD1 (6 bases). V was clipped by 2 bases and J by 3 bases, with 14 bases between them. The CDR3 totals 16 residues. The germline gives CDR1 SGDLS, CDR2 YYNGEE. CDR3 amino acids: CASSVGDTSYTGELFF. The CDR3, as DNA: TGTGCCAGCAGCGTGGGGGACACCTCCTACACCGGGGAGCTGTTTTTT.

The chain uses TRBV14 and TRBJ1-5, with D possibly TRBD1 on 6 matching bases. The germline gives CDR1 SGHDN, CDR2 FVKESK. The CDR3 runs 14 residues. The germline V and J ends were trimmed by 6 bases and 6 bases, with 15 bases remaining between them. The CDR3 DNA follows: TGTGCCAGCAGTTTCGCGGGGGCCGGTCAGCCCCAGCATTTT. It is translated as CASSFAGAGQPQHF.

The gene calls are TRBV19 and TRBJ2-3; 7 bases are a match to TRBD2. Trimming took 4 bases from V and 6 from J; bases not matched to a gene: 10. CDR3 size: 15 residues. Germline CDR1 LNHDA, CDR2 SQIVND (reference sequence). CDR3 in amino acids: CASSTGTTSLDTQYF. The CDR3, as DNA: TGTGCCAGTAGTACCGGGACTACAAGTCTGGATACGCAGTATTTT. Looking up the rest from reference TRBV19 and TRBJ2-3 gives the full variable domain: DGGITQSPKYLFRKEGQNVTLSCEQNLNHDAMYWYRQDPGQGLRLIYYSQIVNDFQKGDIAEGYSVSREKKESFPLTVTSAQKNPTAFYLCASSTGTTSLDTQYFGPGTRLTVL.

The CDR3: CASSPGVRGSSYEQYF. In DNA form, the CDR3 reads TGTGCCAGCAGCCCAGGGGTCCGCGGGAGCTCCTACGAGCAGTACTTC. This chain links TRBV4-2 with TRBJ2-7; a weak D match, TRBD2 (7 bases). The V gene's germline CDR1 is LGHNA and CDR2 YNFKEQ. CDR3 size: 16 residues. V was clipped by 4 bases and J by 0 bases, with 16 bases between them.

The chain employs TRBV25-1 and TRBJ2-1; TRBD1 agrees at 7 bases. The V segment lost 5 bases and the J segment 5 bases; nucleotides outside the gene matches: 12. The CDR3 loop spans 16 amino acids. CDR1 MGHDK and CDR2 SYGVNS come from the germline V gene. CDR3 amino acids: CASSSPGQFVNNEQFF. The CDR3 DNA follows: TGTGCCAGCAGTTCCCCGGGACAGTTTGTCAACAATGAGCAGTTCTTC. The variable domain in full, with the rest retrieved from reference TRBV25-1 and TRBJ2-1, is EADIYQTPRYLVIGTGKKITLECSQTMGHDKMYWYQQDPGMELHLIHYSYGVNSTEKGDLSSESTVSRIRTEHFPLTLESARPSHTSQYLCASSSPGQFVNNEQFFGPGTRLTVL.

The chain is built from TRBV9 and TRBJ2-1; 11 positions agree with TRBD2. J was trimmed by 4 bases and V by 0 bases; bases with no gene match: 9. CDR1 and CDR2 (germline): SGDLS, YYNGEE. CDR3 length: 18 amino acids. The CDR3 DNA reads as TGTGCCAGCAGCGTAGGAATCGTCCTAGCGGGAGGATACAATGAGCAGTTCTTC. Amino acid sequence: CASSVGIVLAGGYNEQFF.

The rearrangement uses TRBV28 and TRBJ2-3; TRBD2 is a possible D gene (6 bases). Trimming shortened V by 4 bases and J by 3 bases, and 17 bases separated the two germline ends. The CDR3 totals 16 residues. Looked up from germline, CDR1 is MDHEN and CDR2 is SYDVKM. CDR3 in amino acids: CASSSRLRGGTDTQYF. The CDR3 nucleotides read TGTGCCAGCAGTTCCCGCCTGCGGGGTGGGACAGATACGCAGTATTTT.

V usage is TRBV5-6 and J usage is TRBJ1-2; D possibly corresponds to TRBD1 (6 bases). The ends were cut back, 1 base at V and 7 bases at J, with 11 bases in the middle. Germline loops: CDR1 SGHDT, CDR2 YYEEEE. This CDR3 has 13 residues. CDR3 bases: TGTGCCAGCAGCTTGCTTTCAGGGGTTGGCTACACCTTC. Protein: CASSLLSGVGYTF.

V usage is TRBV11-2 and J usage is TRBJ1-2; a weak D match, TRBD1 (5 bases). CDR3 length: 12 residues. V was cut by 5 bases and J by 10 bases, with 14 bases left in between. Germline CDR1 reads SGHAT; CDR2 reads FQNNGV. The CDR3 coding sequence is TGTGCCAGCAGCCCCGGCTGGACATTCTACACCTTC. Protein: CASSPGWTFYTF.

The chain carries TRBV15 and TRBJ2-3; D is undetermined. CDR1 and CDR2 (germline): LNHNV, YYDKDF (reference sequence). This CDR3 region has 17 residues. V dropped 0 bases and J dropped 0 bases, with 13 bases sitting between them. CDR3 DNA sequence: TGTGCCACCAGCAGAGATCCGGCCGATTCTAGCACAGATACGCAGTATTTT. It yields the protein CATSRDPADSSTDTQYF. The complete variable domain, with remaining parts taken from reference TRBV15 and TRBJ2-3, reads DAMVIQNPRYQVTQFGKPVTLSCSQTLNHNVMYWYQQKSSQAPKLLFHYYDKDFNNEADTPDNFQSRRPNTSFCFLDIRSPGLGDTAMYLCATSRDPADSSTDTQYFGPGTRLTVL.

The sample holds a few counts of this clone. The chain joins TRBV10-1 to TRBJ1-3; D gene ambiguous. The V gene lost 5 bases and the J gene lost 2 bases, with 7 bases spanning the gap. Germline CDR1 WNHNN, CDR2 SYGVQD (reference sequence). This CDR3 is built from 13 residues. The CDR3: CASSPGTGNTIYF. The CDR3, as DNA: TGCGCCAGCAGTCCTGGGACTGGAAACACCATATATTTT.

The rearrangement links TRBV6-6 to TRBJ1-2; possibly TRBD1 for D (5 bases). V lost 8 bases and J lost 5, with 21 bases in between. The CDR3 contains 15 residues. The V gene's germline CDR1 is MNHNY and CDR2 SVGAGI (reference sequence). This CDR3 reads CASDDRRDLRYGYTF. CDR3 sequence (DNA): TGTGCCAGCGATGACCGCAGGGATCTCAGATATGGCTACACCTTC.

The rearrangement links TRBV7-9 to TRBJ1-1; D unclear. The CDR3 spans 12 residues. Germline V gene lookup returns CDR1 SEHNR and CDR2 FQNEAQ (reference sequence). The V and J ends lost 1 base and 11 bases respectively, with 11 bases between them. The CDR3: CASSLEWGDAFF. Written as DNA, the CDR3 is TGTGCCAGCAGCTTAGAATGGGGAGACGCTTTCTTT.

The rearrangement uses TRBV30 and TRBJ2-1; D gene unclear. In germline, CDR1 is GTSNPN, CDR2 SVGIG (reference sequence). CDR3 length equals 13 residues. V was pared by 2 bases and J by 6 bases, with 11 bases between. CDR3 nucleotides: TGTGCCTGGAGTATCGGCCCCCTCAATGAGCAGTTCTTC. Amino acid sequence: CAWSIGPLNEQFF.

The chain couples TRBV19 to TRBJ2-7, with 12 positions matching TRBD2. Germline CDR1 is LNHDA and CDR2 is SQIVND (reference sequence). V trimming: 1 base; J trimming: 6 bases; junction bases outside the gene matches: 4. The CDR3 covers 15 residues. The DNA for the CDR3 is TGTGCCAGTAGTATAGGACTAGCGGGAGTGCCCGAGCAGTACTTC. Its protein product is CASSIGLAGVPEQYF.

This clone was observed once. The rearrangement uses TRBV5-6 and TRBJ2-5, with 8 bases fitting TRBD1. CDR3 length: 17 amino acids. Per the germline V gene, CDR1 is SGHDT and CDR2 is YYEEEE. J gave up 2 bases and V 4 bases, and 13 bases lay outside the gene matches. The CDR3 DNA sequence: TGTGCCAGCAGCCGCGGACAGGGCTCTACCTCGCAAGAGACCCAGTACTTC. It yields the protein CASSRGQGSTSQETQYF.

In its sample, this clone was seen once. This chain connects TRBV25-1 to TRBJ2-5, with no clear D. This CDR3 spans 14 amino acids. Germline V gene data show CDR1 as MGHDK and CDR2 as SYGVNS. Trimming shortened V by 1 base and J by 2 bases, and 8 bases separated the two germline ends. The CDR3 here is CASSEFREQETQYF. The DNA of the CDR3 is TGTGCCAGCAGTGAATTCCGCGAGCAAGAGACCCAGTACTTC.

This chain links TRBV11-3 with TRBJ2-7; the match to TRBD2 covers 8 bases. The CDR3 spans 19 residues. CDR1 and CDR2 (germline): SGHNT, YENEEA. J was trimmed by 0 bases and V by 1 base; bases with no gene match: 14. The CDR3 loop reads CASSLGRRGRTENSYEQYF. The CDR3 DNA follows: TGTGCCAGCAGCTTAGGCCGCCGCGGGAGGACAGAAAACTCCTACGAGCAGTACTTC.

A remark on this clone: The same CDR3 is also encoded by other DNA sequences in this sample. The chain has TRBV7-2 and TRBJ1-5, with a tentative D call TRBD1 (5 bases). Per the germline V gene, CDR1 is SGHTA and CDR2 is FQGNSA. The CDR3 spans 12 residues. Between the trimmed V and J ends, which lost 3 bases and 6 bases, there was a span of 6 bases. Written as DNA, the CDR3 is TGTGCCAGCAGCTTGGGGGGTCAGCCCCAGCATTTT. Translation gives CASSLGGQPQHF. The variable domain in full, completed from reference TRBV7-2 and TRBJ1-5, reads GAGVSQSPSNKVTEKGKDVELRCDPISGHTALYWYRQSLGQGLEFLIYFQGNSAPDKSGLPSDRFSAERTGGSVSTLTIQRTQQEDSAVYLCASSLGGQPQHFGDGTRLSIL.